This T cell receptor beta chain was retrieved from a study of cytotoxic CD8 clonotypes in ibrutinib-treated CLL. Overall study context: Overall, 24 responses were partial and 2 complete; following median 68 months, approximately 15 patients stayed remitted and about 12 progressed.

Sequencing used immunoSEQ multiplex PCR; TCRdb keeps in-frame clones, though not all of them. Of under 9,500 clones in the sample, roughly three quarters are singletons; the top ten hold approximately 35%. Germline V gives CDR1 KGHSH, CDR2 LQKENI. V lost 1 base and J lost 7, with 26 bases in between. There are 19 residues in the CDR3. The authors obtained around 2 micrograms of genomic DNA from cryopreserved PBMCs for TCR beta libraries. The chain recombines TRBV18 with TRBJ2-1; no clear D gene. This TCR derives from a human donor with chronic lymphocytic leukemia. Sequences were derived from PBMCs, sampled before ibrutinib treatment. Here the CDR3 reads CASSPQKTRLQSWDNEQFF. The CDR3 DNA follows: TGTGCCAGCTCACCACAAAAAACTCGTCTTCAGTCATGGGATAATGAGCAGTTCTTC. Based on the CDR3 plus reference TRBV18 and TRBJ2-1, the full variable domain is NAGVMQNPRHLVRRRGQEARLRCSPMKGHSHVYWYRQLPEEGLKFMVYLQKENIIDESGMPKERFSAEFPKEGPSILRIQQVVRGDSAAYFCASSPQKTRLQSWDNEQFFGPGTRLTVL.